These 6 T cell receptor beta chains came from one sample sequenced in a study of Graves' ophthalmopathy and Graves' hyperthyroidism. TCR beta CDR3 regions were amplified from RNA transcripts. HTBI-primed first-round RT-PCR preceded second-round multiplex PCR. One entry per CDR3 protein results from TCRdb running MiXCR on the multiplex PCR reads. The sample lists about 740,000 distinct CDR3 sequences, 40% occurring once. The sample comprised peripheral blood. The receptors derive from an adult man with Graves' ophthalmopathy.

This clonotype was seen at least ten times. The V and J genes are TRBV19 and TRBJ1-5; D not certain. The CDR3 consists of 12 residues. The V end lost 6 bases, the J end lost 5 bases, and 8 bases lay between the germline ends. CDR1 LNHDA and CDR2 SQIVND come from the germline V gene (reference sequence). The CDR3 reads CASSWWDQPQHF. CDR3 DNA: TGTGCCAGTAGCTGGTGGGATCAGCCCCAGCATTTT.

Points on this clonotype: The junction departs from germline at one end; a sequencing error may be responsible. The chain combines TRBV7-9 with TRBJ2-7; no reliable D call. The germline V gene encodes CDR1 SEHNR and CDR2 FQNEAQ (reference sequence). The CDR3 covers 14 residues. Written as DNA, the CDR3 is TGTACCAGCAGCTTAGCTGGCGAGAACTACGAGCAGTACTTC. Translating it yields CTSSLAGENYEQYF. Combining the CDR3 with reference TRBV7-9 and TRBJ2-7 gives the whole variable domain DTGVSQNPRHKITKRGQNVTFRCDPISEHNRLYWYRQTLGQGPEFLTYFQNEAQLEKSRLLSDRFSAERPKGSFSTLEIQRTEQGDSAMYLCTSSLAGENYEQYFGPGTRLTVT.

The rearrangement joins TRBV12-3 or TRBV12-4 to TRBJ2-5, with 10 positions matching TRBD1. V lost 3 bases to trimming and J lost 7 bases; unmatched junction nucleotides: 11. The length of the CDR3 is 16 residues. The CDR3 DNA reads TGTGCCAGCAGTTTCCGAACCGGGACAGGGGCAGGGACCCAGTACTTC. Its protein product is CASSFRTGTGAGTQYF.

This clonotype was counted between two and nine times. The chain links TRBV7-9 to TRBJ1-1; 7 nucleotides line up with TRBD1. The CDR3 runs to 14 residues. Trimming removed 5 bases from V and 3 bases from J; junction bases left unmatched: 6. Germline CDR1 reads SEHNR; CDR2 reads FQNEAQ (reference sequence). CDR3 bases: TGTGCCAGCAGCGCACAGGGGTGGCACACTGAAGCTTTCTTT. As protein: CASSAQGWHTEAFF.

This clonotype was seen a single time. The V call is TRBV29-1, the J call TRBJ1-6; possibly TRBD1 for D (6 bases). Trimming took 7 bases from V and 10 from J, leaving 29 bases between them. CDR1 is SQVTM, CDR2 ANQGSEA, per germline. The CDR3 has 17 amino acids. The DNA of the CDR3 is TGCAGCGGAGCTGGGTCGTGGTGGACAGCCGTTCTCTCACCCCTCCACTTT. Its protein is CSGAGSWWTAVLSPLHF.

Comments on this clonotype: A read error may explain this, as a much larger clone is one base away. The CDR3 does not close with the conserved phenylalanine or tryptophan, likely indicating a read error. The rearrangement joins TRBV7-2 to TRBJ2-5; 9 positions match TRBD2. The CDR3 has 18 amino acids. Germline CDR1 SGHTA, CDR2 FQGNSA. The junction had 12 bases not matched to a gene; V was cut back by 0 bases and J by 4 bases. The DNA of the CDR3 is TGTGCCAGCAGCTTAGCATTGAGCGGGGGGCGCGTTGGAGAGACCCAGTACTGC. This gives the protein CASSLALSGGRVGETQYC.